This T cell receptor beta chain was sequenced in a study of shared clonotypes between healthy human individuals. A few counts support this clone. The antigen is not known. The CDR3 runs 17 residues. The J segment lost 2 bases and the V segment lost 6 bases, leaving 10 bases of the junction unmatched. Germline-derived CDR1 and CDR2 are SGHTA and FQGTGA. CD45RA+ naive and CD45RA-negative memory subsets were separated from CD4+ cells. It was 200 to 250 ng DNA, 25,000 to 35,000 T cell genomes, that sorted-subset replicate PCRs used. This table comes from immunoSEQ multiplex PCR, and its TCRdb copy is limited to in-frame clones, with some not included. The sample holds 2 million to 2.5 million clones; 95% are singletons and the top ten take 0.1% to 0.15%. General study points: In several donors, around 5% of naive CD4 clonotypes appeared in common. Estimated clonotype richness was generally higher in naive than memory subsets.

The sequence came from a man younger than 35 in good health. Sequencing was performed on naive CD4+ T cells sorted from blood. The subset was: CD45RA+ positively selected. This rearrangement joins TRBV7-3 to TRBJ2-2; TRBD1 matches at 9 bases. CDR3: CASRSAGTGINTGELFF. The CDR3 DNA sequence: TGTGCCAGCAGATCGGCCGGGACAGGGATTAACACCGGGGAGCTGTTTTTT.